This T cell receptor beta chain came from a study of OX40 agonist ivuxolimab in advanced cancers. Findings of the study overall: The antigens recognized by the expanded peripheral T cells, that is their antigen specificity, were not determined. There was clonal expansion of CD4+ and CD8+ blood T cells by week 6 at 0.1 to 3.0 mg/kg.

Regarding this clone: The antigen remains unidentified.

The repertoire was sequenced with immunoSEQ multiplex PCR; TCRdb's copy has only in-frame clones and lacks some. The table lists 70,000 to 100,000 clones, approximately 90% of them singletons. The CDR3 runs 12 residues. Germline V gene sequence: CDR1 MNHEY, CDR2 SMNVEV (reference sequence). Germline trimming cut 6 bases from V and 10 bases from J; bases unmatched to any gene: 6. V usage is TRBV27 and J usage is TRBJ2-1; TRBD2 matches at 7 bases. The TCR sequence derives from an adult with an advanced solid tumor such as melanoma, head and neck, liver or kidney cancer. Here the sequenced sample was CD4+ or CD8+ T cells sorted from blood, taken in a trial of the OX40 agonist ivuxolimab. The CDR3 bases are TGTGCCAGCAGAGGGATAGCGGGCGAGCAGTTCTTC. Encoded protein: CASRGIAGEQFF.